A selection of T cell receptor beta chains follows, all from one sample in a study of shared clonotypes between healthy human individuals. The data were produced by immunoSEQ multiplex PCR, yet TCRdb's version contains in-frame clones alone and is incomplete. The sample lists around 1 million clones, over 60% occurring once. Sequenced sample: memory CD4+ T cells sorted from blood. These receptors originate from a man in his late teens or twenties in good health. The CDR3 runs from the conserved cysteine through the conserved F or W. D genes are given only for firm matches. Some rows have no size entry. The others give once, few or many, or a class for an expanded clone.

V gene: TRBV18
J gene: TRBJ2-1
D gene: TRBD2
clone size: -
CDR3 protein: CASSPPLAVTYNEQFF
CDR3 DNA: TGTGCCAGCTCACCTCCACTAGCGGTGACCTACAATGAGCAGTTCTTC

V gene: TRBV21-1
J gene: TRBJ1-2
D gene: -
clone size: -
CDR3 protein: CASSNETGPNYGYTF
CDR3 DNA: TGTGCCAGCAGCAACGAGACAGGCCCTAACTATGGCTACACCTTC

V gene: TRBV5-1
J gene: TRBJ2-5
D gene: TRBD2
clone size: -
CDR3 protein: CASGPLGLAGAGGETQYF
CDR3 DNA: TGCGCCAGCGGGCCTCTTGGGCTAGCGGGGGCCGGCGGGGAGACCCAGTACTTC

V gene: TRBV7-2
J gene: TRBJ2-3
D gene: -
clone size: -
CDR3 protein: CASSLSGRVADTQYF
CDR3 DNA: TGTGCCAGCAGCTTATCAGGCAGGGTGGCAGATACGCAGTATTTT

V gene: TRBV2
J gene: TRBJ2-5
D gene: -
clone size: -
CDR3 protein: CASIGASFRETQYF
CDR3 DNA: TGTGCCAGCATTGGGGCCTCCTTCCGTGAGACCCAGTACTTC

V gene: TRBV6-1
J gene: TRBJ2-5
D gene: TRBD2
clone size: -
CDR3 protein: CASSEGLAGGGETQYF
CDR3 DNA: TGTGCCAGCAGTGAAGGACTAGCGGGGGGAGGGGAGACCCAGTACTTC

V gene: TRBV7-2
J gene: TRBJ1-2
D gene: TRBD1
clone size: -
CDR3 protein: CASSQDRGGYGYTF
CDR3 DNA: TGTGCCAGCAGCCAAGACAGGGGAGGATATGGCTACACCTTC

V gene: TRBV7-8
J gene: TRBJ2-1
D gene: TRBD2
clone size: few
CDR3 protein: CASSRAGGAYNEQFF
CDR3 DNA: TGTGCCAGCAGCCGGGCGGGGGGTGCCTACAATGAGCAGTTCTTC

V gene: TRBV30
J gene: TRBJ2-7
D gene: -
clone size: -
CDR3 protein: CAWRWGRSSEQYF
CDR3 DNA: TGTGCCTGGAGGTGGGGTCGATCTTCCGAGCAGTACTTC

V gene: TRBV5-1
J gene: TRBJ1-3
D gene: -
clone size: few
CDR3 protein: CASSFDSRSGNTIYF
CDR3 DNA: TGCGCCAGCAGCTTCGACAGCCGCTCTGGAAACACCATATATTTT

V gene: TRBV4-2
J gene: TRBJ2-1
D gene: TRBD2
clone size: -
CDR3 protein: CASSQGTSGSISYNEQFF
CDR3 DNA: TGTGCCAGCAGCCAGGGGACTAGCGGGAGTATTTCCTACAATGAGCAGTTCTTC

V gene: TRBV18
J gene: TRBJ2-7
D gene: -
clone size: -
CDR3 protein: CASSPGGNEQYF
CDR3 DNA: TGTGCCAGCTCACCAGGGGGAAACGAGCAGTACTTC

V gene: TRBV7-2
J gene: TRBJ1-6
D gene: -
clone size: -
CDR3 protein: CASSPPGIYNSPLHF
CDR3 DNA: TGTGCCAGCAGCCCCCCGGGGATCTATAATTCACCCCTCCACTTT

V gene: TRBV5-6
J gene: TRBJ2-2
D gene: -
clone size: -
CDR3 protein: CASSLRGRSTGELFF
CDR3 DNA: TGTGCCAGCAGCTTACGAGGGCGAAGCACCGGGGAGCTGTTTTTT

V gene: TRBV10-2
J gene: TRBJ1-1
D gene: -
clone size: many
CDR3 protein: CASKSGMNTEAFF
CDR3 DNA: TGCGCCAGTAAGTCAGGGATGAACACTGAAGCTTTCTTT

V gene: TRBV6-5
J gene: TRBJ2-7
D gene: TRBD1
clone size: -
CDR3 protein: CASSPTGKHEQYF
CDR3 DNA: TGTGCCAGCAGTCCGACAGGGAAACACGAGCAGTACTTC

V gene: TRBV7-9
J gene: TRBJ2-5
D gene: -
clone size: -
CDR3 protein: CASSLIGETQYF
CDR3 DNA: TGTGCCAGCAGCCTTATAGGAGAGACCCAGTACTTC

V gene: TRBV6-1
J gene: TRBJ1-4
D gene: -
clone size: -
CDR3 protein: CASSWTREEKLFF
CDR3 DNA: TGTGCCAGCAGTTGGACGAGGGAAGAAAAACTGTTTTTT

V gene: TRBV28
J gene: TRBJ2-7
D gene: -
clone size: -
CDR3 protein: CASSRLTEQYF
CDR3 DNA: TGTGCCAGCAGTCGATTAACAGAGCAGTACTTC

V gene: TRBV28
J gene: TRBJ1-5
D gene: -
clone size: -
CDR3 protein: CASKQGSTYSNQPQHF
CDR3 DNA: TGTGCCAGCAAACAGGGCAGCACTTATAGCAATCAGCCCCAGCATTTT

V gene: TRBV19
J gene: TRBJ2-1
D gene: TRBD2
clone size: -
CDR3 protein: CASNGGLAEYNEQFF
CDR3 DNA: TGTGCCAGTAATGGGGGACTAGCGGAGTACAATGAGCAGTTCTTC

V gene: TRBV30
J gene: TRBJ1-2
D gene: -
clone size: once
CDR3 protein: CAWKRRTLTYGYTF
CDR3 DNA: TGTGCCTGGAAGAGAAGGACCCTCACCTATGGCTACACCTTC

V gene: TRBV6-1
J gene: TRBJ1-6
D gene: -
clone size: -
CDR3 protein: CASSLRQANSPLHF
CDR3 DNA: TGTGCCAGCAGTCTACGACAGGCGAATTCACCCCTCCACTTT

V gene: TRBV18
J gene: TRBJ1-4
D gene: TRBD1
clone size: -
CDR3 protein: CASSPVPGQGRREKLFF
CDR3 DNA: TGTGCCAGCTCACCCGTCCCGGGACAGGGAAGACGGGAAAAACTGTTTTTT

V gene: TRBV5-8
J gene: TRBJ1-5
D gene: TRBD1
clone size: many
CDR3 protein: CASSPGQYSNQPQHF
CDR3 DNA: TGTGCCAGCAGCCCGGGACAGTATAGCAATCAGCCCCAGCATTTT

V gene: TRBV5-4
J gene: TRBJ1-6
D gene: TRBD1
clone size: -
CDR3 protein: CASSPWTGRDSPLHF
CDR3 DNA: TGTGCCAGCAGCCCCTGGACAGGGCGCGATTCACCCCTCCACTTT

V gene: TRBV11-2
J gene: TRBJ2-1
D gene: -
clone size: -
CDR3 protein: CASSLTSYTEQFF
CDR3 DNA: TGTGCCAGCAGCCTGACTAGTTATACTGAGCAGTTCTTC

V gene: TRBV19
J gene: TRBJ1-2
D gene: -
clone size: -
CDR3 protein: CASTQTGSDFGYTF
CDR3 DNA: TGTGCCAGTACCCAAACAGGGAGTGATTTCGGCTACACCTTC

V gene: TRBV10-3
J gene: TRBJ2-5
D gene: TRBD2
clone size: -
CDR3 protein: CATQAGGQETQYF
CDR3 DNA: TGTGCCACTCAAGCGGGGGGGCAAGAGACCCAGTACTTC

V gene: TRBV5-5
J gene: TRBJ1-1
D gene: -
clone size: -
CDR3 protein: CASSVQQGNTEAFF
CDR3 DNA: TGTGCCAGCAGCGTCCAGCAGGGGAACACTGAAGCTTTCTTT

V gene: TRBV5-8
J gene: TRBJ2-3
D gene: -
clone size: -
CDR3 protein: CASSFRTPDTQYF
CDR3 DNA: TGTGCCAGCAGCTTCCGGACACCAGATACGCAGTATTTT

V gene: TRBV6-6
J gene: TRBJ1-5
D gene: TRBD1
clone size: -
CDR3 protein: CASSKGRTGQPQHF
CDR3 DNA: TGTGCCAGCAGTAAGGGTCGGACAGGCCAGCCCCAGCATTTT

V gene: TRBV27
J gene: TRBJ2-1
D gene: TRBD2
clone size: -
CDR3 protein: CASSLSPSGLGYNEQFF
CDR3 DNA: TGTGCCAGCAGTTTATCGCCTTCAGGACTAGGTTACAATGAGCAGTTCTTC

V gene: TRBV15
J gene: TRBJ2-7
D gene: TRBD1
clone size: -
CDR3 protein: CATSSPGQGSYEQYF
CDR3 DNA: TGTGCCACCAGCAGCCCGGGACAGGGGAGCTACGAGCAGTACTTC